The entry that follows covers one T cell receptor beta chain sequence. Its antigen is unidentified. The use of a sample-barcoded 5' primer and a J-beta primer mix characterized a second PCR of roughly 7 to 12 cycles. TCRdb re-analysed the 5' RACE reads in MiXCR, keeping a single row per CDR3 protein. Of some 790,000 distinct CDR3 sequences listed, more than 25% were seen once; the top ten hold 15% to 20%. The data derive from a study of blood T cells in healthy people across ages. Study outcomes and limitations: Age showed a roughly linear inverse relationship with TCR beta diversity per million T cells. Researchers deemed the diversity estimates from one million T cells underestimates.

Sequenced: blood. The origin of this receptor is an elderly woman in good health.

As DNA, the CDR3 is TGTGCCAGCAGTTTTAAGAGGGCCTACGAGCAGTACTTC. Protein: CASSFKRAYEQYF. The rearrangement joins TRBV6-6 to TRBJ2-7, with D perhaps TRBD2 (5 bases). This CDR3 region has 13 residues. The V gene lost 4 bases and the J gene lost 2 bases, with 9 bases spanning the gap. Germline CDR1 is MNHNY and CDR2 is SVGAGI (reference sequence).